This is a list of T cell receptor beta chains from one sample in a study of identical twins. TCRdb reprocessed the 5' RACE reads via MiXCR and lists one record per CDR3 protein. This repertoire shows under 300,000 distinct CDR3 sequences, over 11% found once; its top ten account for approximately 9.3%. The sample comprised memory (CD45RO+) T cells sorted from blood. The origin of the receptors is a woman aged 18-29 years in good health. Both conserved end residues are part of each CDR3. D genes are given only for firm matches. Expanded clones are given a class, and other clones once, few, many or no size at all.

abundance: NA
v_gene: TRBV18
j_gene: TRBJ2-2
d_gene: TRBD2
CDR3aa: CASSRQRGRTGELFF
CDR3nt: TGTGCCAGCTCACGGCAGCGGGGAAGGACCGGGGAGCTGTTTTTT

abundance: NA
v_gene: TRBV20-1
j_gene: TRBJ2-2
d_gene: NA
CDR3aa: CSARDGQGGLTGELFF
CDR3nt: TGCAGTGCTAGAGACGGTCAGGGGGGGCTAACCGGGGAGCTGTTTTTT

abundance: few
v_gene: TRBV7-3
j_gene: TRBJ1-1
d_gene: TRBD1
CDR3aa: CASSQKGQGVTEAFF
CDR3nt: TGTGCCAGCAGCCAGAAAGGACAGGGGGTCACTGAAGCTTTCTTT

abundance: few
v_gene: TRBV29-1
j_gene: TRBJ1-2
d_gene: NA
CDR3aa: CSVWGENNYGYTF
CDR3nt: TGCAGCGTTTGGGGGGAGAATAACTATGGCTACACCTTC

abundance: few
v_gene: TRBV20-1
j_gene: TRBJ2-3
d_gene: TRBD2
CDR3aa: CSARDRRENWDTQYF
CDR3nt: TGCAGTGCTAGAGATAGGCGGGAGAACTGGGATACGCAGTATTTT

abundance: few
v_gene: TRBV20-1
j_gene: TRBJ1-2
d_gene: NA
CDR3aa: CSARDPLGYGYTF
CDR3nt: TGCAGTGCTAGAGACCCGCTAGGGTACGGCTACACCTTC

abundance: NA
v_gene: TRBV3-1
j_gene: TRBJ1-6
d_gene: NA
CDR3aa: CASSLRGQNSPLHF
CDR3nt: TGTGCCAGCAGTCTCCGGGGTCAGAATTCACCCCTCCACTTT

abundance: NA
v_gene: TRBV7-9
j_gene: TRBJ1-2
d_gene: NA
CDR3aa: CSSSLVRYGYTF
CDR3nt: TGTTCCAGCAGCTTGGTCCGCTATGGCTACACCTTC

abundance: NA
v_gene: TRBV5-1
j_gene: TRBJ2-3
d_gene: NA
CDR3aa: CASSLDQNTDTQYF
CDR3nt: TGCGCCAGCAGCTTGGATCAGAACACAGATACGCAGTATTTT

abundance: few
v_gene: TRBV28
j_gene: TRBJ2-7
d_gene: TRBD1
CDR3aa: CASRLRDSFYEQYF
CDR3nt: TGTGCCAGCAGACTCCGGGACAGCTTCTACGAGCAGTACTTC

abundance: few
v_gene: TRBV20-1
j_gene: TRBJ2-1
d_gene: TRBD2
CDR3aa: CSARVRRTSGMSSYNEQFF
CDR3nt: TGCAGTGCTAGAGTGAGAAGGACTAGCGGAATGAGCTCCTACAATGAGCAGTTCTTC

abundance: NA
v_gene: TRBV4-2
j_gene: TRBJ2-5
d_gene: TRBD2
CDR3aa: CASSPQLDIAGGQETQYF
CDR3nt: TGTGCCAGCAGCCCCCAACTTGACATAGCGGGGGGGCAGGAGACCCAGTACTTC

abundance: NA
v_gene: TRBV20-1
j_gene: TRBJ1-6
d_gene: NA
CDR3aa: CSVGAGDSPLHF
CDR3nt: TGCAGTGTAGGGGCAGGGGATTCACCCCTCCACTTT

abundance: few
v_gene: TRBV6-1
j_gene: TRBJ2-7
d_gene: NA
CDR3aa: CASRHSNYEQYF
CDR3nt: TGTGCCAGCAGGCACTCAAATTACGAGCAGTACTTC

abundance: NA
v_gene: TRBV3-1
j_gene: TRBJ1-3
d_gene: NA
CDR3aa: CASSQRGTSGNTIYF
CDR3nt: TGTGCCAGCAGCCAACGGGGGACGTCTGGAAACACCATATATTTT

abundance: few
v_gene: TRBV11-2
j_gene: TRBJ2-7
d_gene: NA
CDR3aa: CASSFGAEEQYF
CDR3nt: TGTGCCAGCAGCTTTGGGGCTGAGGAGCAGTACTTC

abundance: few
v_gene: TRBV12-3/TRBV12-4
j_gene: TRBJ1-2
d_gene: NA
CDR3aa: CASSPRGSDGGYTF
CDR3nt: TGTGCCAGCAGTCCGCGGGGGTCTGATGGTGGCTACACCTTC

abundance: NA
v_gene: TRBV13
j_gene: TRBJ2-7
d_gene: TRBD1
CDR3aa: CASSWTGRAYEQYF
CDR3nt: TGTGCCAGCAGCTGGACAGGGAGAGCCTACGAGCAGTACTTC

abundance: NA
v_gene: TRBV7-2
j_gene: TRBJ2-6
d_gene: TRBD1
CDR3aa: CASSTGQGSSGANVLTF
CDR3nt: TGTGCCAGCAGCACGGGACAGGGAAGCTCTGGGGCCAACGTCCTGACTTTC

abundance: many
v_gene: TRBV15
j_gene: TRBJ1-6
d_gene: TRBD1
CDR3aa: CATSTNRGSYNSPLHF
CDR3nt: TGTGCCACCAGCACCAACAGGGGCTCCTATAATTCACCCCTCCACTTT

abundance: NA
v_gene: TRBV20-1
j_gene: TRBJ1-1
d_gene: TRBD1
CDR3aa: CSAPRGGGGAEAFF
CDR3nt: TGCAGTGCACCCAGGGGGGGGGGCGGCGCTGAAGCTTTCTTT

abundance: few
v_gene: TRBV5-1
j_gene: TRBJ2-5
d_gene: NA
CDR3aa: CASSLRGAEQETQYF
CDR3nt: TGCGCCAGCAGCTTACGGGGAGCAGAACAAGAGACCCAGTACTTC

abundance: few
v_gene: TRBV20-1
j_gene: TRBJ2-2
d_gene: NA
CDR3aa: CSASRGWDTGELFF
CDR3nt: TGCAGTGCTAGCCGGGGGTGGGACACCGGGGAGCTGTTTTTT